These 23 T cell receptor beta chains originate from one sample sequenced in a study of T cells after yellow fever vaccination. From the 5' RACE reads, TCRdb called clonotypes with MiXCR, one entry per CDR3 protein. Among 300,000 or so distinct CDR3 sequences listed, 6.8% were seen once. The sample consisted of PBMCs, taken roughly 47 days after the first yellow fever vaccination. These receptors were collected from a man between 18 and 29 years old who received the YFV17D yellow fever vaccine.

This chain joins TRBV27 and TRBJ1-5; D gene unclear. In germline, CDR1 is MNHEY, CDR2 SMNVEV (reference sequence). Trimming left V 5 bases short and J 0 bases short, with 11 bases between. The CDR3 has 15 residues. The CDR3 loop is CASSLWGNSNQPQHF. The DNA for the CDR3 is TGTGCCAGCAGTCTTTGGGGAAATAGCAATCAGCCCCAGCATTTT.

There are many counts of this clonotype. The genes are TRBV4-1 and TRBJ2-4; the match to TRBD1 covers 9 bases. V trimming: 3 bases; J trimming: 1 base; junction bases outside the gene matches: 16. The CDR3 has 20 amino acids. Looked up from germline, CDR1 is MGHRA and CDR2 is YSYEKL. CDR3: CASSHIDPGQGRGAKNIQYF. In DNA form, the CDR3 reads TGCGCCAGCAGCCATATCGACCCGGGACAGGGTCGTGGGGCCAAAAACATTCAGTACTTC.

The chain links TRBV5-1 to TRBJ2-2; possibly TRBD2 for D (6 bases). The CDR3 extends over 17 amino acids. Trimming shortened V by 4 bases and J by 6 bases, and 22 bases separated the two germline ends. CDR1 is SGHRS and CDR2 is YFSETQ in the germline V gene. The CDR3 is CASSPRHGGSRAGELFF. In DNA form, the CDR3 reads TGCGCCAGCAGCCCCCGCCACGGGGGAAGCAGGGCCGGGGAGCTGTTTTTT.

The genes are TRBV19 and TRBJ2-3; D remains ambiguous. V was cut by 3 bases and J by 1 base, with 14 bases left in between. This CDR3 region has 16 residues. CDR1 is LNHDA, CDR2 SQIVND, per germline (reference sequence). CDR3 bases: TGTGCCAGTAGTATTGAGTTTGGGTGGGGCACAGATACGCAGTATTTT. This codes for CASSIEFGWGTDTQYF.

The J gene is TRBJ2-2, the V gene TRBV7-9, with D unclear. The germline CDR1 and CDR2 sequences are SEHNR and FQNEAQ (reference sequence). This CDR3 comprises 12 residues. The V end was cut by 2 bases, the J end by 5 bases, with 3 bases between. CDR3 sequence reads: CASSLQTGELFF. CDR3 in DNA: TGTGCCAGCAGCTTACAAACCGGGGAGCTGTTTTTT.

In this sample, this clonotype turned up a few times. The chain carries TRBV28 and TRBJ1-2; 8 nucleotides match TRBD1. The germline gives CDR1 MDHEN, CDR2 SYDVKM. The V and J ends lost 4 bases and 8 bases, in that order; junction bases with no gene match: 6. CDR3 size: 13 residues. The CDR3 reads CASSYGQGIGYTF. CDR3 DNA sequence: TGTGCCAGCAGTTACGGACAGGGAATAGGCTACACCTTC.

This clonotype was recorded at least ten times. The chain links TRBV27 to TRBJ1-1; unclear D gene. Trimming removed 7 bases at V and 4 bases at J, with 16 bases between. The CDR3 consists of 14 residues. Germline V CDR1 and CDR2: MNHEY, SMNVEV (reference sequence). The CDR3 protein is CASNPTRSGTEAFF. CDR3 coding DNA: TGTGCCAGCAACCCGACAAGGTCGGGCACTGAAGCTTTCTTT.

This clonotype was detected ten times or more. The chain links TRBV5-1 to TRBJ2-1; 9 bases fit TRBD1. Germline CDR1 reads SGHRS; CDR2 reads YFSETQ. The CDR3 is made up of 14 amino acids. The trim removed 0 bases at V and 7 bases at J, leaving 2 bases unmatched. The CDR3 bases are TGCGCCAGCAGCTTGGGGGACAGGGAAAATGAGCAGTTCTTC. Its translation: CASSLGDRENEQFF.

This clonotype was observed at least ten times. The chain joins TRBV9 to TRBJ2-1, with 9 nucleotides matching TRBD2. This CDR3 contains 19 residues. With 4 bases clipped from V and 2 bases from J, the junction kept 16 bases outside the gene matches. Germline CDR1 is SGDLS and CDR2 is YYNGEE. This CDR3 is CASSPEDSAGGPAYNEQFF. The CDR3 DNA reads TGTGCCAGCAGCCCGGAAGATAGCGCGGGGGGGCCCGCCTACAATGAGCAGTTCTTC.

The table lists this clonotype with a few counts. V and J are TRBV7-3 and TRBJ2-5; D is perhaps TRBD2 (5 bases). The CDR3 length is 13 residues. The V and J ends lost 1 base and 9 bases respectively, with 12 bases between them. Germline CDR1 and CDR2: SGHTA and FQGTGA. Written as DNA, the CDR3 is TGTGCCAGCAGCTTAATCCGGCACGGGGCCCAGTACTTC. Translated: CASSLIRHGAQYF.

The J gene is TRBJ2-5, the V gene TRBV12-3 or TRBV12-4; D unresolved. The CDR3 length is 16 residues. V lost 3 bases to trimming and J lost 4 bases, with 18 bases between them. The CDR3 nucleotides are TGTGCCAGCAGTTTGCCCCTCGCGTCAGCTGGAGAGACCCAGTACTTC. Its protein is CASSLPLASAGETQYF.

This chain uses TRBV12-3 or TRBV12-4 with TRBJ2-7; 9 bases are shared with TRBD2. J gave up 3 bases and V 5 bases, and 11 bases lay outside the gene matches. The CDR3 sequence is 16 residues long. CDR3 in DNA: TGTGCCAGCAGTCGCGGCTTAGCGGGGGCCAGCTACGAGCAGTACTTC. Protein: CASSRGLAGASYEQYF.

This chain joins TRBV5-1 and TRBJ1-1, with D uncertain. Trimming stripped 4 bases from V and 1 base from J, with 17 bases between. This CDR3 is built from 16 residues. Germline loops: CDR1 SGHRS, CDR2 YFSETQ. The CDR3: CASSPSQLWGNTEAFF. The CDR3 DNA is TGCGCCAGCAGCCCCTCGCAGTTGTGGGGGAACACTGAAGCTTTCTTT. The full variable domain, its missing parts supplied by reference TRBV5-1 and TRBJ1-1, is KAGVTQTPRYLIKTRGQQVTLSCSPISGHRSVSWYQQTPGQGLQFLFEYFSETQRNKGNFPGRFSGRQFSNSRSEMNVSTLELGDSALYLCASSPSQLWGNTEAFFGQGTRLTVV.

In its sample, this clonotype was seen a few times. The chain links TRBV20-1 to TRBJ1-2; no definite D call. Between the trimmed V and J ends, which lost 8 bases and 7 bases, there was a span of 20 bases. The CDR3 consists of 13 residues. Per germline, CDR1 DFQATT and CDR2 SNEGSKA (reference sequence). This chain's CDR3 is CSLQNHNKLGYTF. The CDR3 DNA sequence: TGCAGTCTACAGAATCATAACAAGCTTGGCTACACCTTC.

This clonotype qualifies as medium-sized. This chain connects TRBV6-4 to TRBJ2-1, with TRBD2 matching 10 bases. V shed 4 bases, J shed 2 bases, and the junction held 2 bases outside the gene matches. Germline V gene lookup returns CDR1 MRHNA and CDR2 SNTAGT. CDR3 length: 15 residues. Here the CDR3 reads CASSGTSGTYNEQFF. The CDR3 DNA follows: TGTGCCAGCAGTGGGACTAGCGGAACCTACAATGAGCAGTTCTTC.

The J gene is TRBJ1-2, the V gene TRBV12-5; 7 nucleotides match TRBD1. Trimming at V came to 0 bases and at J to 8 bases, leaving 6 bases not matched to a gene. The CDR3 length is 14 residues. Germline CDR1 and CDR2: LGHNT and FRNRAP. The CDR3 region is CASGLVGTDYGYTF. In DNA form, the CDR3 reads TGTGCTAGTGGTTTGGTCGGGACAGATTACGGCTACACCTTC.

The J gene is TRBJ2-7, the V gene TRBV4-3; 10 positions match TRBD1. This CDR3 comprises 16 residues. Germline values: CDR1 LGHNA, CDR2 YSLEER. V lost 0 bases, J lost 7 bases, and 9 bases stayed unmatched. Here the CDR3 DNA reads TGCGCCAGCAGCCAAGATCGGGACAGGGGAAGGAGGGAGCAGTACTTC. Its protein product is CASSQDRDRGRREQYF.

The chain employs TRBV2 and TRBJ2-1; 14 bases align to TRBD2. The J segment lost 10 bases and the V segment lost 6 bases, leaving 5 bases of the junction unmatched. CDR1 is SNHLY and CDR2 is FYNNEI in the germline V gene. This CDR3 has 14 amino acids. The CDR3 DNA reads as TGTGCCAGCAGAAGACTAGCGGGGGGGGACGAGCAGTTCTTC. It specifies CASRRLAGGDEQFF.

Here the CDR3 reads CASRFPGQGVGANVLTF. In DNA, the CDR3 is TGTGCCAGCAGATTTCCGGGACAGGGGGTGGGGGCCAACGTCCTGACTTTC. The V gene is TRBV7-2, the J gene TRBJ2-6; the match to TRBD1 covers 11 bases. This CDR3 is 17 amino acids long. Trimming at V came to 6 bases and at J to 4 bases, leaving 8 bases not matched to a gene. Per the germline V gene, CDR1 is SGHTA and CDR2 is FQGNSA.

Turning to this clonotype: It may be a read error: a sequence one base away is much more abundant. V gene TRBV6-5 combines with J gene TRBJ2-1; D is possibly TRBD2 (6 bases). CDR1 is MNHEY and CDR2 is SVGAGI in the germline V gene. Trimming stripped 0 bases from V and 5 bases from J, with 20 bases between. The CDR3 consists of 18 residues. As DNA, the CDR3 is TGTGCCAGCAGTTACTCCCCCCCCGGCGGGGTGGGAAACAATGAGCAGTTCTTC. This encodes CASSYSPPGGVGNNEQFF.

This clonotype has a handful of counts. The rearrangement links TRBV23-1 to TRBJ2-7; 9 bases map to TRBD1. TRBV23-1 is annotated as an ORF whose role is uncertain. CDR3 length equals 17 residues. J gave up 1 base and V 3 bases, and 10 bases lay outside the gene matches. DNA for the CDR3: TGCGCCAGCAGTCACCCCCACAGGGGGCTAAAATCCTACGAGCAGTACGTC. Its protein is CASSHPHRGLKSYEQYV.

This clonotype was detected many times. The chain has TRBV5-1 and TRBJ2-3; 8 bases are a match to TRBD1. V trimming: 4 bases; J trimming: 6 bases; junction bases outside the gene matches: 7. Per germline, CDR1 SGHRS and CDR2 YFSETQ. The CDR3 is 14 residues long. The DNA for the CDR3 is TGCGCCAGCAGCCCAGGACAGGGACAGGATACGCAGTATTTT. It yields the protein CASSPGQGQDTQYF.

This clonotype was detected ten times or more. CDR3 loop: CASSLGGLEGTYNEQFF. CDR3 DNA: TGCGCCAGCAGCTTGGGGGGTTTGGAGGGGACCTACAATGAGCAGTTCTTC. The genes are TRBV5-1 and TRBJ2-1, with D maybe TRBD2 (6 bases). CDR1 SGHRS and CDR2 YFSETQ come from the germline V gene. This CDR3 has 17 residues. Trimming stripped 0 bases from V and 2 bases from J, with 15 bases between.